Listed here are 21 T cell receptor beta chains from one sample, sequenced in a study of T cells after yellow fever vaccination. In TCRdb, the 5' RACE reads were re-called with MiXCR into one record per CDR3 protein. The profile shows 170,000 or so distinct CDR3 sequences, roughly a tenth of them singletons. Sample: CD8+ T cells sorted from PBMCs, taken 45 days after the yellow fever booster vaccination. The receptors originated from a man younger than 35 who received the YFV17D yellow fever vaccine.

CDR3 coding DNA: TGTGCCAGCAGTTTCGCCGCTAGCCAGCCCCAGCATTTT. This encodes CASSFAASQPQHF. V and J are TRBV27 and TRBJ1-5, with D unclear. The V and J ends lost 3 bases and 7 bases respectively, with 10 bases between them. The germline CDR1 and CDR2 sequences are MNHEY and SMNVEV (reference sequence). The CDR3 is 13 residues long.

This clonotype was picked up a small number of times. The chain has TRBV7-9 and TRBJ2-7; TRBD1 or TRBD2 may be the D gene (5 bases each). Looked up from germline, CDR1 is SEHNR and CDR2 is FQNEAQ (reference sequence). The V end was cut by 4 bases, the J end by 1 base, with 17 bases between. The CDR3 covers 16 residues. As DNA, the CDR3 is TGTGCCAGCAGCTATAGTGGGGGAACAGCTTCCTACGAGCAGTACGTC. Encoded protein: CASSYSGGTASYEQYV.

This clonotype appeared a few times. V gene TRBV4-1 combines with J gene TRBJ2-3; possible D gene TRBD2, 6 bases. The CDR3 loop spans 17 amino acids. Germline loops: CDR1 MGHRA, CDR2 YSYEKL. V gave up 5 bases and J gave up 3 bases, with 21 bases separating them. CDR3 residues: CASSTLLKEGWTDTQYF. CDR3 DNA sequence: TGCGCCAGCAGCACCCTTCTCAAGGAGGGGTGGACAGATACGCAGTATTTT.

The chain is built from TRBV6-2 or TRBV6-3 and TRBJ2-7; 9 nucleotides agree with TRBD1. Germline V gene sequence: CDR1 MNHEY, CDR2 SVGEGT. This CDR3 is 13 amino acids long. V shed 4 bases and J 5 bases; nucleotides not matched to a gene: 3. DNA of the CDR3: TGTGCCAGCAGTTTTACAGGGGGCAACGAGCAGTACGTC. The encoded protein is CASSFTGGNEQYV.

This clonotype was counted between two and nine times. The rearrangement links TRBV5-4 to TRBJ2-1, with 8 bases identical to TRBD1. The length of the CDR3 is 16 residues. The V gene end was trimmed by 7 bases and the J gene end by 7 bases; junction bases not matched to a gene: 16. Germline V gene data show CDR1 as SGHNT and CDR2 as YYREEE (reference sequence). This CDR3 reads CASLTRDRGNQNEQFF. In DNA form, the CDR3 reads TGTGCCAGCCTGACCCGAGACAGGGGAAATCAAAATGAGCAGTTCTTC.

This rearrangement joins TRBV25-1 to TRBJ1-1, with 9 bases lining up with TRBD1. There are 14 residues in the CDR3. Trimming at V came to 4 bases and at J to 5 bases, leaving 5 bases not matched to a gene. CDR1 is MGHDK, CDR2 SYGVNS, per germline. CDR3 DNA: TGTGCCAGCAGTGGGACAGGGGTAGGGACTGAAGCTTTCTTT. This gives the protein CASSGTGVGTEAFF.

CDR3 sequence reads: CASSKFREAHEQYF. DNA of the CDR3: TGTGCCAGCAGCAAATTTAGGGAGGCCCACGAGCAGTACTTC. The genes are TRBV7-2 and TRBJ2-7; D might be TRBD2 (6 bases). V shed 5 bases and J shed 5 bases, with 16 bases lying between them. Germline V gives CDR1 SGHTA, CDR2 FQGNSA. CDR3 length: 14 residues.

This clonotype was counted ten times or more. The CDR3 DNA follows: TGCCCCGCTACAAGCGGGACAGAAGAACCAAACACTGAAGCTTTCTTT. It specifies CPATSGTEEPNTEAFF. The chain is built from TRBV5-1 and TRBJ1-1; 7 nucleotides agree with TRBD1. The CDR3 totals 16 residues. Germline CDR1 SGHRS, CDR2 YFSETQ.

The count of this clonotype is one. This sequence joins TRBV4-1 and TRBJ1-1; D gene uncertain. The germline V gene has CDR1 MGHRA and CDR2 YSYEKL. This CDR3 has 16 residues. Trimming took 0 bases from V and 2 from J, leaving 13 bases between them. DNA of the CDR3: TGCGCCAGCAGCCAAGAAGGGCCCGAGGGTAACACTGAAGCTTTCTTT. This sequence encodes CASSQEGPEGNTEAFF.

Comments on this clonotype: This could be a read error, since a much larger clone is one nucleotide away. This chain connects TRBV6-5 to TRBJ2-3; D uncertain. V gave up 4 bases and J gave up 3 bases, with 11 bases separating them. This CDR3 contains 14 residues. Per germline, CDR1 MNHEY and CDR2 SVGAGI. The CDR3 reads CASSSGSGTDTQYF. In nucleotides, the CDR3 is TGTGCCAGCAGTTCCGGGTCTGGAACAGATACGCAGTATTTT.

This clonotype was observed a few times. The CDR3 coding sequence is TGTGCCAGCAGTTTAAAGACAGAAAACTACGAGCAGTACTTC. Protein sequence: CASSLKTENYEQYF. This chain uses TRBV27 with TRBJ2-7; weak D call: TRBD1 (5 bases). Germline assignment: CDR1 MNHEY and CDR2 SMNVEV (reference sequence). This CDR3 has 14 amino acids. Trimming cost V 2 bases and J 3 bases, with 11 bases left between them.

This chain links TRBV7-9 with TRBJ1-4; tentative D call: TRBD1 (5 bases). The CDR3 has 17 amino acids. Germline loops: CDR1 SEHNR, CDR2 FQNEAQ (reference sequence). V lost 4 bases and J 0 bases, leaving 15 bases between the germline ends. CDR3 region: CASSSAREGTTNEKLFF. In DNA form, the CDR3 reads TGTGCCAGCAGCTCCGCTCGGGAGGGGACAACTAATGAAAAACTGTTTTTT. The variable domain in full, completed from reference TRBV7-9 and TRBJ1-4, reads DTGVSQNPRHKITKRGQNVTFRCDPISEHNRLYWYRQTLGQGPEFLTYFQNEAQLEKSRLLSDRFSAERPKGSFSTLEIQRTEQGDSAMYLCASSSAREGTTNEKLFFGSGTQLSVL.

This clonotype has a count of ten or more. The chain links TRBV6-5 to TRBJ2-1; D is undetermined. This CDR3 is 16 amino acids long. V was cut by 0 bases and J by 0 bases, with 9 bases left in between. The germline gives CDR1 MNHEY, CDR2 SVGAGI. The CDR3 protein is CASSYSVQSSYNEQFF. The CDR3 nucleotides are TGTGCCAGCAGTTACTCGGTCCAAAGCTCCTACAATGAGCAGTTCTTC.

This clonotype was seen a few times. This chain connects TRBV4-1 to TRBJ2-3; 12 bases map to TRBD2. This CDR3 region has 16 residues. CDR1 and CDR2 (germline): MGHRA, YSYEKL. V lost 3 bases, J lost 1 base, and 2 bases stayed unmatched. CDR3 sequence reads: CASSQLAGGGTDTQYF. The DNA for the CDR3 is TGCGCCAGCAGCCAGCTAGCGGGGGGGGGCACAGATACGCAGTATTTT.

The gene calls are TRBV28 and TRBJ1-5; D ambiguous. This CDR3 is 16 amino acids long. V gave up 5 bases and J gave up 1 base, with 15 bases separating them. CDR1 and CDR2 (germline): MDHEN, SYDVKM. The CDR3 DNA sequence: TGTGCCAGCAGTGGTCCTGGCGGGGTAAGCAATCAGCCCCAGCATTTT. Protein sequence: CASSGPGGVSNQPQHF.

This clonotype was detected only a few times. This chain joins TRBV4-3 and TRBJ1-1, with D unresolved. V lost 1 base and J 0 bases, leaving 6 bases between the germline ends. This CDR3 region has 14 residues. The germline gives CDR1 LGHNA, CDR2 YSLEER. The CDR3 DNA follows: TGCGCCAGCAGCCAAGTTCCGCTGAACACTGAAGCTTTCTTT. Its translation is CASSQVPLNTEAFF.

In this sample, this clonotype turned up a few times. The chain joins TRBV12-3 or TRBV12-4 to TRBJ2-5; 7 positions agree with TRBD2. V shed 6 bases and J 4 bases; nucleotides not matched to a gene: 5. CDR3 length: 13 amino acids. The CDR3 is CASSWEGRETQYF. CDR3 in DNA: TGTGCCAGCAGCTGGGAGGGGAGAGAGACCCAGTACTTC.

The V call is TRBV7-3, the J call TRBJ2-1, with D uncertain. CDR1 is SGHTA and CDR2 is FQGTGA in the germline V gene. The CDR3 has 13 residues. Trimming pared 4 bases from V and 1 base from J, leaving 5 bases between. The CDR3 loop reads CASSSHSYNEQFF. CDR3 sequence (DNA): TGTGCCAGCAGCTCCCATTCCTACAATGAGCAGTTCTTC.

This clonotype was detected only a few times. The rearrangement joins TRBV29-1 to TRBJ1-2; 12 bases are a match to TRBD1. The CDR3 has 16 residues. From germline, CDR1 is SQVTM and CDR2 ANQGSEA. J gave up 4 bases and V 4 bases, and 10 bases lay outside the gene matches. The CDR3 bases are TGCAGCGTTGGGCGGGACAGGGGGCTCATGGGCTATGGCTACACCTTC. Protein: CSVGRDRGLMGYGYTF.

This clonotype has more than one count but fewer than ten. The chain uses TRBV19 and TRBJ2-1; no firm D call. CDR3 length: 13 amino acids. Trimming removed 7 bases from V and 5 bases from J, with 12 bases in between. CDR1 is LNHDA, CDR2 SQIVND, per germline (reference sequence). Here the CDR3 DNA reads TGTGCCAGTACCTCCGGACGGAACAATGAGCAGTTCTTC. As protein: CASTSGRNNEQFF.

This clonotype was counted a few times. The rearrangement uses TRBV10-3 and TRBJ1-2; TRBD1 aligns across 9 bases. The CDR3 is made up of 14 amino acids. The germline gives CDR1 ENHRY, CDR2 SYGVKD. The junction had 7 bases not matched to a gene; V was cut back by 3 bases and J by 8 bases. This CDR3 reads CAISELTGGRGYTF. The CDR3 DNA is TGTGCCATCAGTGAACTGACAGGGGGACGGGGCTACACCTTC.